Below, one T cell receptor (beta chain) is given with its context. Its antigen is as yet unknown. The CDR3 spans 15 residues. Germline V gene data show CDR1 as ENHRY and CDR2 as SYGVKD. V shed 0 bases, J shed 3 bases, and the junction held 5 bases outside the gene matches. The sample originates from a study of T cell clonotyping in hematopoietic cell transplantation. Study findings and constraints: After transplant, recipient diversity fell while pathologically expanded clonotypes grew through day 180. No sorting was done, leaving CD4 and CD8 contributions mixed. Higher Inverse Simpson Index values in graft donor and pretransplant recipient predicted broader posttransplant TCR diversity.

TCRdb's table, derived via immunoSEQ multiplex PCR, lists solely in-frame clones and lacks some. The data show about 12,000 clones, with less than 75% seen just once and roughly 14% held by the top ten. Blood collection times were about day -28 and days 30, 100, 180 posttransplant. This chain joins TRBV10-3 and TRBJ2-7; TRBD2 matches 7 bases. The TCR originated in a male patient aged 55-69 years who had an allogeneic stem cell transplant from an unrelated donor, so the T cells may come from the graft donor. Some clones in this sample may be carry-over from other donors' samples. The source material was peripheral blood mononuclear cells, sampled 180 days after allogeneic stem cell transplant. CDR3 amino acids: CAISESAGDLYEQYF. CDR3 nucleotide sequence: TGTGCCATCAGTGAGTCCGCGGGAGACCTCTACGAGCAGTACTTC.